Listed below are T cell receptor beta chains from one sample, sequenced in a study of regulatory T cells in long-lasting Graves disease. One entry per CDR3 protein results from TCRdb running MiXCR on the multiplex PCR reads. Among 550,000 to 650,000 distinct CDR3 sequences, more than 15% were seen once, and the ten largest hold approximately 12%. These data are also associated with another study on T cells in Graves' hyperthyroidism and ophthalmopathy.

The starting material was peripheral blood mononuclear cells (PBMCs), obtained at new diagnosis, from a patient treated with antithyroid drugs. The receptors were sampled from a man aged 18 to 29 with Graves disease. Each CDR3 is given with its conserved first and last residue. The D gene is left open where the match is weak. Only part of the rows carry a size: once, few, many, or a class if the clone is expanded.

CDR3 DNA,CDR3 protein,J gene,D gene,clone size,V gene
TGTGCCAGCAGCTTAGGCGGTCCGGGGGCAACCAAAAACATTCAGTACTTC,CASSLGGPGATKNIQYF,TRBJ2-4,.,few,TRBV13
TGTGCCAGCAGGCCACTTCAGGGCCAGCCCCAGCATTTT,CASRPLQGQPQHF,TRBJ1-5,.,few,TRBV7-9
TGTGCCAGCAGCTTAGTGGGGGAGAGCTCCTACGAGCAGTACTTC,CASSLVGESSYEQYF,TRBJ2-7,.,.,TRBV7-9
TGTGCCAGCAGTGTGACAGGGGACCACACTGAAGCTTTCTTT,CASSVTGDHTEAFF,TRBJ1-1,TRBD1,.,TRBV6-1
TGCGCCAGCAGCTTGGGCGCTCTATCCTACGAGCAGTACTTC,CASSLGALSYEQYF,TRBJ2-7,.,few,TRBV5-1
TGTGCCTGGACCCTAAAGGGGACAGATACGCAGTATTTT,CAWTLKGTDTQYF,TRBJ2-3,.,.,TRBV30
TGCGCCAGCAGCCATGGACTAGCGGGAGACGAGCAGTACTTC,CASSHGLAGDEQYF,TRBJ2-7,TRBD2,many,TRBV4-1
TGTGCCTGGAGGAGCTGGGACAGCACAGATACGCAGTATTTT,CAWRSWDSTDTQYF,TRBJ2-3,.,few,TRBV30
TGTGCCAGCAGCTCACAGCAAGTCACTGAAGCTTTCTTT,CASSSQQVTEAFF,TRBJ1-1,.,few,TRBV7-2
TGTGCCAGCAGTGCCCACACAGGGAGCACTGAAGCTTTCTTT,CASSAHTGSTEAFF,TRBJ1-1,.,.,TRBV6-2/TRBV6-3
TGTGCCAGCAGCTTAACAGGGGGAAACTCCTATAATTCACCCCTCCACTTT,CASSLTGGNSYNSPLHF,TRBJ1-6,.,.,TRBV7-3
TGCAGTGCCACGGAGGGGGCGGGCACAGATACGCAGTATTTT,CSATEGAGTDTQYF,TRBJ2-3,.,many,TRBV20-1
TGCGCCAGCAGCTTGGGGGGTCCTGGTTACGAGCAGTACTTC,CASSLGGPGYEQYF,TRBJ2-7,.,.,TRBV5-1
TGTGCCAGCAGCCTTATAGGTACAGGGGGCTCGACTGAAGCTTTCTTT,CASSLIGTGGSTEAFF,TRBJ1-1,TRBD1,many,TRBV7-3
TGTGCCAGCAGTGAAGCGAGGGACTCCTGGGCCAAAAACATTCAGTACTTC,CASSEARDSWAKNIQYF,TRBJ2-4,.,.,TRBV6-1
TGCAGTGCCGTCGGACTAGCGGCCTCCTACGAGCAGTACTTC,CSAVGLAASYEQYF,TRBJ2-7,TRBD2,many,TRBV20-1
TGTGCCAGCAGTTTCATAACAGTAACTGCAACTAATGAAAAACTGTTTTTT,CASSFITVTATNEKLFF,TRBJ1-4,.,few,TRBV28
TGTGCCAGCAAGGGACAGGGAGGTGCGGGAGGCTACACCTTC,CASKGQGGAGGYTF,TRBJ1-2,TRBD1,.,TRBV7-9
TGCAGTGCTGCCCAGGGGTCGCAAGAGACCCAGTACTTC,CSAAQGSQETQYF,TRBJ2-5,.,few,TRBV20-1
TGCAGTGCTAGAGATCACGGGACAGGGTTACACGAGCAGTACTTC,CSARDHGTGLHEQYF,TRBJ2-7,TRBD1,many,TRBV20-1
TGTGCCAGCAGTGTACCAGGGTCCCACGAGCAGTACTTC,CASSVPGSHEQYF,TRBJ2-7,.,many,TRBV27
TGTGCTAGCAGCTTTGGGTTCCAAGAGACCCAGTACTTC,CASSFGFQETQYF,TRBJ2-5,.,many,TRBV7-7
TGTGCCTGGAGCCAAGGACTAGCGGGAGAGCCGCAGTACTTC,CAWSQGLAGEPQYF,TRBJ2-7,TRBD2,few,TRBV30
TGCAGCGTTCCACAGGGGGCGATCAACACTGAAGCTTTCTTT,CSVPQGAINTEAFF,TRBJ1-1,TRBD1,many,TRBV29-1
TGTGCCAGCAGCCCCTCACGGGGACAGGGGCGTCGGTACTTC,CASSPSRGQGRRYF,TRBJ2-7,TRBD1,many,TRBV27
TGTGCCAGCAGAAGGACAGCCGAAGAGACCCAGTACTTC,CASRRTAEETQYF,TRBJ2-5,.,many,TRBV13
TGCGCCAGCAGCCAGAAGGACAGGGCGAACACCGGGGAGCTGTTTTTT,CASSQKDRANTGELFF,TRBJ2-2,TRBD1,.,TRBV4-1
TGTGCCAGCATATCAGCGGAGACCCAGTACTTC,CASISAETQYF,TRBJ2-5,.,.,TRBV7-9
TGCAGTGCTCCGCCTTGGGGCACAGATACGCAGTATTTT,CSAPPWGTDTQYF,TRBJ2-3,.,few,TRBV20-1
TGTGCCAGCACCCCCGGGAGGTTCGGCTACACCTTC,CASTPGRFGYTF,TRBJ1-2,.,few,TRBV2
TGCAGCGTTCAAAAAGCTGACAGGAACACCGGGGAGCTGTTTTTT,CSVQKADRNTGELFF,TRBJ2-2,.,few,TRBV29-1
TGTGCCAGCAGCTCGGGGACAGATCAAGAGACCCAGTACTTC,CASSSGTDQETQYF,TRBJ2-5,TRBD1,many,TRBV7-8
TGCAGTGCCCAACCAGGGGCGGGGGTTTACCAAGAGACCCAGTACTTC,CSAQPGAGVYQETQYF,TRBJ2-5,.,many,TRBV20-1
TGTGCCAGCAGTAGTAGACAGTCCACCTACGAGCAGTACTTC,CASSSRQSTYEQYF,TRBJ2-7,.,many,TRBV28
TGTGCCAGCAGCTTAGGGGCAGTAGCCTACGAGCAGTACTTC,CASSLGAVAYEQYF,TRBJ2-7,.,.,TRBV5-6